The 7 T cell receptor beta chains in this list originate from one sample, sequenced in a study of T cell changes during pregnancy in multiple sclerosis. The repertoire was sequenced with immunoSEQ multiplex PCR; TCRdb's copy has only in-frame clones and lacks some. This sample has some 63,000 clones, with roughly nine tenths found just once. Source: peripheral blood, taken before pregnancy. Receptors originate from a female donor with multiple sclerosis, enrolled in a pregnancy study.

The chain combines TRBV18 with TRBJ1-2; 8 nucleotides match TRBD1. The V gene's germline CDR1 is KGHSH and CDR2 LQKENI. The CDR3 consists of 15 residues. V trimming: 5 bases; J trimming: 5 bases; junction bases outside the gene matches: 10. The chain's CDR3 is CASSSLTGDVYGYTF. The CDR3 DNA is TGTGCCAGCTCATCATTGACAGGGGATGTTTATGGCTACACCTTC.

J is TRBJ1-5 and V is TRBV5-8; D possibly corresponds to TRBD1 (6 bases). Germline CDR1 is SGHTS and CDR2 is YDEGEE. The ends were cut back, 1 base at V and 7 bases at J, with 12 bases in the middle. CDR3 size: 14 residues. The CDR3 is CASSLKGDRQPQHF. The CDR3 bases are TGTGCCAGCAGCTTGAAGGGGGATAGGCAGCCCCAGCATTTT. The whole variable domain, remainder taken from reference TRBV5-8 and TRBJ1-5, is EAGVTQSPTHLIKTRGQQATLRCSPISGHTSVYWYQQALGLGLQFLLWYDEGEERNRGNFPPRFSGRQFPNYSSELNVNALELEDSALYLCASSLKGDRQPQHFGDGTRLSIL.

The chain employs TRBV7-2 and TRBJ1-2, with 7 bases aligning to TRBD1. The CDR3 extends over 15 amino acids. V gave up 1 base and J gave up 4 bases; unmatched junction bases: 6. Germline V lookup: CDR1 SGHTA, CDR2 FQGNSA. CDR3 coding DNA: TGTGCCAGCAGCTTAGTGGGGGGACAGCGCTATGGCTACACCTTC. It codes for CASSLVGGQRYGYTF. The variable domain in full, completed from reference TRBV7-2 and TRBJ1-2, reads GAGVSQSPSNKVTEKGKDVELRCDPISGHTALYWYRQSLGQGLEFLIYFQGNSAPDKSGLPSDRFSAERTGGSVSTLTIQRTQQEDSAVYLCASSLVGGQRYGYTFGSGTRLTVV.

This clone came up once. The chain has TRBV7-6 and TRBJ2-5; 10 bases match TRBD2. CDR1 is SGHVS, CDR2 FNYEAQ, per germline. The CDR3 loop spans 16 amino acids. V trimming: 5 bases; J trimming: 2 bases; junction bases outside the gene matches: 8. CDR3 bases: TGTGCCAGCAGCGCCCACCCGGGACTAGCGCAAGAGACCCAGTACTTC. This sequence encodes CASSAHPGLAQETQYF. The full variable domain, completed using reference TRBV7-6 and TRBJ2-5, is GAGVSQSPRYKVTKRGQDVALRCDPISGHVSLYWYRQALGQGPEFLTYFNYEAQQDKSGLPNDRFSAERPEGSISTLTIQRTEQRDSAMYRCASSAHPGLAQETQYFGPGTRLLVL.

J is TRBJ2-1 and V is TRBV5-1, with 10 bases that match TRBD2. With V trimmed by 4 bases and J by 5 bases, 6 bases remained unmatched. The CDR3 covers 15 residues. Germline values: CDR1 SGHRS, CDR2 YFSETQ. CDR3 in amino acids: CASSKSSGGDNEQFF. In DNA, the CDR3 is TGCGCCAGCAGCAAATCTAGCGGGGGAGACAATGAGCAGTTCTTC.

V gene TRBV27 combines with J gene TRBJ2-2; D may be TRBD2 (7 bases). Per the germline V gene, CDR1 is MNHEY and CDR2 is SMNVEV (reference sequence). This CDR3 comprises 18 residues. The V end lost 5 bases, the J end lost 3 bases, and 22 bases lay between the germline ends. The CDR3 loop reads CASSATRGGGAYTGELFF. CDR3 in DNA: TGTGCCAGCAGTGCAACACGGGGAGGGGGGGCCTACACCGGGGAGCTGTTTTTT.

The rearrangement links TRBV5-6 to TRBJ2-5, with 12 nucleotides matching TRBD2. This CDR3 has 17 amino acids. CDR1 SGHDT and CDR2 YYEEEE come from the germline V gene. V shed 4 bases, J shed 3 bases, and the junction held 10 bases outside the gene matches. The CDR3 nucleotides read TGTGCCAGCAGCCGAGTACTAGCGGGGGGCGGAGAAGAGACCCAGTACTTC. It specifies CASSRVLAGGGEETQYF.